This T cell receptor (beta chain) stems from a study of blood T cell dynamics during melanoma immunotherapy. Background on the study: Patients with metastatic melanoma got pembrolizumab or nivolumab-ipilimumab as first-line care.

TCRdb's table, derived via immunoSEQ multiplex PCR, lists solely in-frame clones and lacks some. The sample lists over 9,500 clones, approximately 89% occurring once. Study-level results: PBMC repertoires of eventual disease-control patients split at W3 into clonality or diversity gains.

Time point meaning: week 3, after first cycle of checkpoint inhibitor. This CDR3 spans 13 amino acids. After removal of 5 bases from V and 5 bases from J, the junction contained 6 bases not matched to a gene. Germline V lookup: CDR1 SGHDT, CDR2 YYEEEE. To note about this clone: Its matching antigen is unknown.

Source: blood, taken from a patient treated with checkpoint blockade. This rearrangement joins TRBV5-6 to TRBJ1-1, with TRBD1 identical over 7 bases. This TCR came from a human donor with melanoma. CDR3 sequence: CASRAGGVTEAFF. CDR3 coding DNA: TGTGCCAGCAGGGCAGGGGGGGTGACTGAAGCTTTCTTT.